The present entry profiles one TCR beta chain with its context. Per the authors' pipeline: Reference gene primers were amplified, and this amplification served to estimate nucleated cell counts. Here immunoSEQ multiplex PCR was the method, and the copy in TCRdb shows in-frame clones only, minus some. From that table come the V and J calls and clone size; the DNA was used to work out D and trimming. In the table there are about 140,000 clones, about 87% of which are singletons. These data are taken from a study of blood T cell repertoires in COVID-19. The CDR3 runs 14 residues. Germline V gene lookup returns CDR1 SEHNR and CDR2 FQNEAQ (reference sequence). The germline V and J ends were trimmed by 3 bases and 3 bases, with 11 bases remaining between them.

The chain uses TRBV7-9 and TRBJ1-1, with D tentatively TRBD1 (6 bases). The receptor comes from a woman older than 75 with acute or convalescent COVID-19. Sequencing used peripheral blood. The CDR3 spells CASSFQGRDTEAFF. DNA of the CDR3: TGTGCCAGCAGCTTTCAGGGGAGGGACACTGAAGCTTTCTTT. Full variable domain (missing parts from reference TRBV7-9 and TRBJ1-1): DTGVSQNPRHKITKRGQNVTFRCDPISEHNRLYWYRQTLGQGPEFLTYFQNEAQLEKSRLLSDRFSAERPKGSFSTLEIQRTEQGDSAMYLCASSFQGRDTEAFFGQGTRLTVV.